The subject of this entry is one T cell receptor beta chain. Blood RNA was derived from unsorted whole blood, and germline DNA was extracted too. The data were obtained in a study of tumor-infiltrating lymphocytes in primary liver carcinoma. V was clipped by 9 bases and J by 6 bases; unmatched bases: 17. The germline CDR1 and CDR2 sequences are MDHEN and SYDVKM. This CDR3 has 15 residues. TCR beta cDNA came from about 450 ng total RNA, primed with a constant-region primer. Three nested multiplex PCR rounds, a slightly modified ARM-PCR method, built the TCR beta libraries. Amplification in the first two PCR rounds was performed using TRBV1-TRBV30 forward primers and a C-beta reverse primer for roughly 9 cycles each. MiXCR, applied by TCRdb to the multiplex PCR reads, yields one record per CDR3 protein. The sample has a few hundred thousand distinct CDR3 sequences; around three fifths are singletons.

This receptor was taken from a woman between 25 and 40 years old with primary liver carcinoma and hepatitis B virus infection. This chain connects TRBV28 to TRBJ2-7, with TRBD2 identical over 7 bases. Sample: peripheral blood. The CDR3 sequence is CASSPLGRETGEQYF. The DNA for the CDR3 is TGTGCCAGTAGTCCACTTGGGAGGGAGACGGGCGAGCAGTACTTC.